These 29 T cell receptor beta chains were all obtained from the same sample, sequenced in a study of blood T cell repertoires in COVID-19. Some clones are missing from TCRdb's copy, which holds only in-frame ones; the method was immunoSEQ multiplex PCR. The data hold approximately 69,000 clones, with roughly 86% observed a single time. What was sequenced was peripheral blood. The receptors originated from a human donor in a cohort sampled during active COVID-19.

The rearrangement joins TRBV15 to TRBJ1-2; TRBD1 matches at 8 bases. Per germline, CDR1 LNHNV and CDR2 YYDKDF (reference sequence). V lost 3 bases to trimming and J lost 8 bases; unmatched junction nucleotides: 11. This CDR3 has 15 amino acids. The CDR3 reads CATSSTRDRLLGYTF. The CDR3 nucleotides read TGTGCCACCAGCAGTACTCGGGACAGGCTTCTGGGCTACACCTTC.

The CDR3 sequence is CASSDEAGLSTLHF. Here the CDR3 DNA reads TGTGCCAGCAGTGATGAGGCAGGGCTTAGCACCCTCCACTTT. The chain couples TRBV2 to TRBJ1-6; perhaps TRBD1 as D (5 bases). The CDR3 totals 14 residues. Trimming pared 3 bases from V and 14 bases from J, leaving 17 bases between. CDR1 and CDR2 from the germline V gene are SNHLY and FYNNEI.

This clone was seen a single time. The V and J genes are TRBV6-6 and TRBJ1-4; 10 nucleotides line up with TRBD1. Unmatched junction bases numbered 4, after V lost 5 bases and J lost 7 bases. In germline, CDR1 is MNHNY, CDR2 SVGAGI (reference sequence). This CDR3 is built from 14 residues. This CDR3 reads CASSMTGGGEKLFF. Written as DNA, the CDR3 is TGTGCCAGCAGTATGACAGGGGGCGGTGAAAAACTGTTTTTT.

This rearrangement joins TRBV5-4 to TRBJ2-1; D might be TRBD2 (6 bases). The germline V gene encodes CDR1 SGHNT and CDR2 YYREEE (reference sequence). With 5 bases removed from V and 0 bases from J, the gap between germline ends came to 12 bases. The CDR3 spans 15 residues. CDR3 amino acids: CASRPGLPSYNEQFF. As DNA, the CDR3 is TGTGCCAGCAGACCGGGACTCCCCTCCTACAATGAGCAGTTCTTC.

About this clone: Other nucleotide sequences in the sample specify the same CDR3. The chain uses TRBV5-1 and TRBJ1-1; 7 nucleotides align to TRBD1. The germline CDR1 and CDR2 sequences are SGHRS and YFSETQ. V shed 2 bases and J 0 bases; nucleotides not matched to a gene: 1. This CDR3 comprises 14 residues. The CDR3 nucleotides are TGCGCCAGCAGCTTAGGACAGGTGAACACTGAAGCTTTCTTT. Translating gives CASSLGQVNTEAFF.

The genes are TRBV10-1 and TRBJ2-7, with 8 bases that match TRBD2. In germline, CDR1 is WNHNN, CDR2 SYGVQD (reference sequence). CDR3 length: 14 amino acids. V dropped 5 bases and J dropped 2; count of bases not matched to a gene: 5. CDR3 bases: TGCGCCAGCAGTAATAGCGGGGCCGCCTACGAGCAGTACTTC. Its protein product is CASSNSGAAYEQYF.

The chain has TRBV12-3 or TRBV12-4 and TRBJ1-4, with no clear D. V dropped 3 bases and J dropped 5 bases, with 7 bases sitting between them. The CDR3 covers 13 residues. CDR3 DNA: TGTGCCAGCAGTTTCCCTGCGAATGAAAAACTGTTTTTT. This gives the protein CASSFPANEKLFF.

The rearrangement links TRBV19 to TRBJ1-6; 8 bases map to TRBD1. CDR3 length: 16 residues. V lost 4 bases, J lost 7 bases, and 9 bases stayed unmatched. The germline V gene has CDR1 LNHDA and CDR2 SQIVND (reference sequence). CDR3 region: CASSTFGTGYNSPLHF. The CDR3 region has the DNA TGTGCCAGTAGTACCTTTGGGACAGGCTACAATTCACCCCTCCACTTT. Complete variable domain (other parts from reference TRBV19 and TRBJ1-6): DGGITQSPKYLFRKEGQNVTLSCEQNLNHDAMYWYRQDPGQGLRLIYYSQIVNDFQKGDIAEGYSVSREKKESFPLTVTSAQKNPTAFYLCASSTFGTGYNSPLHFGNGTRLTVT.

The table lists this clone with a count of one. The gene calls are TRBV2 and TRBJ1-2; D gene unclear. The V end lost 6 bases, the J end lost 4 bases, and 18 bases lay between the germline ends. This CDR3 comprises 15 residues. Germline V gene sequence: CDR1 SNHLY, CDR2 FYNNEI. The CDR3 region is CASSPRGGKPYGYTF. CDR3 coding DNA: TGTGCCAGCAGCCCCCGAGGAGGGAAACCCTATGGCTACACCTTC.

V gene TRBV5-6 combines with J gene TRBJ1-2; tentative D call: TRBD1 (6 bases). The V end lost 4 bases, the J end lost 5 bases, and 18 bases lay between the germline ends. Germline V gives CDR1 SGHDT, CDR2 YYEEEE. The CDR3 loop spans 15 amino acids. The CDR3 region is CASSTGRTASYGYTF. CDR3 in DNA: TGTGCCAGCAGCACTGGTCGGACAGCATCATATGGCTACACCTTC.

V and J are TRBV14 and TRBJ2-5; the match to TRBD1 covers 8 bases. CDR1 SGHDN and CDR2 FVKESK come from the germline V gene. After removal of 1 base from V and 7 bases from J, the junction contained 11 bases not matched to a gene. The CDR3 is 16 amino acids. CDR3 sequence: CASSQAQGARGRTQYF. DNA of the CDR3: TGTGCCAGCAGCCAAGCCCAGGGGGCGCGGGGTAGGACCCAGTACTTC.

The chain couples TRBV6-4 to TRBJ2-1; D gene unclear. The CDR3 is made up of 13 amino acids. V was clipped by 8 bases and J by 12 bases, with 20 bases between them. CDR1 MRHNA and CDR2 SNTAGT come from the germline V gene. The CDR3 reads CASPPPSLATQFF. CDR3 sequence (DNA): TGTGCCAGCCCCCCTCCCTCCTTAGCAACGCAGTTCTTC.

J is TRBJ2-7 and V is TRBV5-4; D is ambiguous. Trimming removed 0 bases from V and 0 bases from J, with 10 bases in between. The CDR3 length is 15 residues. Germline V gene data show CDR1 as SGHNT and CDR2 as YYREEE (reference sequence). The CDR3 is CASSLGHPDSYEQYF. In DNA form, the CDR3 reads TGTGCCAGCAGCTTGGGACATCCTGACTCCTACGAGCAGTACTTC. Full variable domain (remainder filled in from reference TRBV5-4 and TRBJ2-7): ETGVTQSPTHLIKTRGQQVTLRCSSQSGHNTVSWYQQALGQGPQFIFQYYREEENGRGNFPPRFSGLQFPNYSSELNVNALELDDSALYLCASSLGHPDSYEQYFGPGTRLTVT.

A single count supports this clone. This sequence joins TRBV7-2 and TRBJ1-2, with a possible D match to TRBD1 (6 bases). CDR1 SGHTA and CDR2 FQGNSA come from the germline V gene. V lost 5 bases, J lost 8 bases, and 18 bases lay in between. This CDR3 is 14 amino acids long. The CDR3 reads CASSPVGGARGYTF. CDR3 nucleotides: TGTGCCAGCAGCCCCGTCGGGGGGGCGAGGGGCTACACCTTC.

The CDR3 region is CASSQGAGAVVQYF. CDR3 DNA: TGTGCCAGCAGTCAAGGGGCGGGGGCCGTTGTCCAGTACTTC. The chain joins TRBV27 to TRBJ2-5; D is perhaps TRBD2 (7 bases). Trimming left V 5 bases short and J 10 bases short, with 20 bases between. CDR1 MNHEY and CDR2 SMNVEV come from the germline V gene (reference sequence). The CDR3 has 14 residues.

This rearrangement joins TRBV6-5 to TRBJ1-2; a weak D match, TRBD1 (5 bases). The germline V and J ends were trimmed by 2 bases and 6 bases, with 13 bases remaining between them. The germline gives CDR1 MNHEY, CDR2 SVGAGI. The CDR3 spans 14 residues. The CDR3 DNA reads as TGTGCCAGCAGTTACGGCGGGGGATCCAATGGCTACACCTTC. Amino acids: CASSYGGGSNGYTF.

The chain combines TRBV24-1 with TRBJ2-3, with TRBD1 identical over 8 bases. J was trimmed by 2 bases and V by 7 bases; bases with no gene match: 4. CDR1 is KGHDR and CDR2 is SFDVKD in the germline V gene. The CDR3 runs 14 residues. The CDR3 region is CATRGTGDTDTQYF. In nucleotides, the CDR3 is TGTGCCACCAGGGGGACAGGCGACACAGATACGCAGTATTTT.

The chain is built from TRBV11-2 and TRBJ2-1, with 7 bases matching TRBD2. CDR1 is SGHAT, CDR2 FQNNGV, per germline. The CDR3 has 15 amino acids. Trimming removed 4 bases from V and 7 bases from J; junction bases left unmatched: 10. The CDR3 is CASSSAGRGENEQFF. CDR3 DNA sequence: TGTGCCAGCAGCTCGGCAGGCCGGGGGGAAAATGAGCAGTTCTTC.

J is TRBJ2-1 and V is TRBV5-8; D may be TRBD2 (7 bases). V was shortened by 4 bases and J by 9 bases, with 17 bases between the two germline ends. Germline values: CDR1 SGHTS, CDR2 YDEGEE. CDR3 length: 14 residues. The DNA for the CDR3 is TGTGCCAGCAGCGGAACGAGGGGGGGCGTTGAGCAGTTCTTC. Residues: CASSGTRGGVEQFF.

V gene TRBV27 combines with J gene TRBJ1-4; perhaps TRBD1 as D (6 bases). Germline assignment: CDR1 MNHEY and CDR2 SMNVEV (reference sequence). The V end was cut by 0 bases, the J end by 11 bases, with 16 bases between. The CDR3 has 15 amino acids. CDR3 in amino acids: CASSLSGAGVGKLFF. The CDR3 DNA is TGTGCCAGCAGTTTATCGGGGGCAGGGGTCGGGAAACTGTTTTTT.

This clone is a singleton in its sample. V usage is TRBV6-4 and J usage is TRBJ2-7; D possibly corresponds to TRBD2 (5 bases). The CDR3 is 12 amino acids. The V gene lost 9 bases and the J gene lost 3 bases, with 12 bases spanning the gap. CDR1 MRHNA and CDR2 SNTAGT come from the germline V gene. The CDR3 region is CARDLRLYEQYF. DNA of the CDR3: TGTGCCAGGGACTTGCGCCTCTACGAGCAGTACTTC.

The chain has TRBV18 and TRBJ1-6; the match to TRBD1 covers 9 bases. The CDR3 has 16 residues. The germline CDR1 and CDR2 sequences are KGHSH and LQKENI. The trim removed 1 base at V and 6 bases at J, leaving 4 bases unmatched. CDR3 bases: TGTGCCAGCTCACCACGCCGGGACAGGGTTAATTCACCCCTCCACTTT. As protein: CASSPRRDRVNSPLHF.

The chain has TRBV19 and TRBJ2-4; TRBD1 matches at 7 bases. The CDR3 totals 13 residues. The germline V gene has CDR1 LNHDA and CDR2 SQIVND (reference sequence). V trimming: 5 bases; J trimming: 6 bases; junction bases outside the gene matches: 4. CDR3 DNA sequence: TGTGCCAGTAGTGAGGGGGCAGGAAACATTCAGTACTTC. It yields the protein CASSEGAGNIQYF.

As concerns this clone: At the DNA level, this CDR3 is encoded by other sequences in the same sample as well. The rearrangement uses TRBV11-1 and TRBJ2-7; 8 nucleotides align to TRBD2. The V gene's germline CDR1 is SGHAT and CDR2 FQDESV (reference sequence). The junction had 3 bases not matched to a gene; V was cut back by 2 bases and J by 0 bases. The CDR3 has 15 amino acids. The CDR3 region is CASSLREGGSYEQYF. Written as DNA, the CDR3 is TGTGCCAGCAGCTTACGGGAGGGAGGCTCCTACGAGCAGTACTTC.

V and J are TRBV5-1 and TRBJ1-4, with D possibly matching TRBD1 (5 bases). V gave up 0 bases and J gave up 2 bases, with 8 bases separating them. CDR1 is SGHRS and CDR2 is YFSETQ in the germline V gene. This CDR3 is built from 15 residues. The CDR3 nucleotides read TGCGCCAGCAGCTTGGGTGGGGCGACTAATGAAAAACTGTTTTTT. It translates to CASSLGGATNEKLFF.

The chain links TRBV29-1 to TRBJ1-2; D remains unclear. Trimming pared 3 bases from V and 4 bases from J, leaving 6 bases between. Germline assignment: CDR1 SQVTM and CDR2 ANQGSEA. This CDR3 region has 11 residues. CDR3 DNA: TGCAGCGTTGAGGAGTTCTATGGCTACACCTTC. As protein: CSVEEFYGYTF.

The chain recombines TRBV2 with TRBJ2-1; 8 bases map to TRBD2. The CDR3 contains 18 residues. Germline CDR1 SNHLY, CDR2 FYNNEI. The ends lost 7 bases at V and 4 bases at J; junction bases unmatched: 18. For the CDR3, the DNA is TGTGCCAGCAACTCAATCGTACCCGCGGGGGGTCTGTACAATGAGCAGTTCTTC. As protein: CASNSIVPAGGLYNEQFF.

V is TRBV30 and J is TRBJ2-7; TRBD1 agrees at 8 bases. CDR1 and CDR2 from the germline V gene are GTSNPN and SVGIG (reference sequence). Germline trimming cut 6 bases from V and 6 bases from J; bases unmatched to any gene: 4. The CDR3 contains 11 residues. CDR3 sequence reads: CACTGGGEQYF. In DNA form, the CDR3 reads TGTGCCTGTACAGGGGGTGGCGAGCAGTACTTC. The whole variable domain, filled in from reference TRBV30 and TRBJ2-7, reads SQTIHQWPATLVQPVGSPLSLECTVEGTSNPNLYWYRQAAGRGLQLLFYSVGIGQISSEVPQNLSASRPQDRQFILSSKKLLLSDSGFYLCACTGGGEQYFGPGTRLTVT.

This chain uses TRBV18 with TRBJ2-5; D not resolved. The CDR3 is made up of 16 amino acids. Germline CDR1 reads KGHSH; CDR2 reads LQKENI. V gave up 1 base and J gave up 1 base, with 13 bases separating them. The CDR3 sequence: CASSPLIRVGQETQYF. CDR3 coding DNA: TGTGCCAGCTCACCACTGATCCGGGTGGGCCAAGAGACCCAGTACTTC.